A selection of T cell receptor beta chains follows, all from one sample in a study of CD8+ T cells in alopecia areata. Profiled with immunoSEQ multiplex PCR; TCRdb holds only in-frame clones, not every one. The sample consists of under 350,000 clones, about 62% of them appearing once. This specimen was CD4+ T cells sorted from blood, taken at week 24, from a patient treated with tofacitinib. These receptors all stem from a human donor with alopecia areata. Each CDR3 is given with its conserved first and last residue. The order of the fields is D gene, clone size, J gene, V gene, CDR3 DNA, CDR3 protein. A D gene is named only where the DNA matches it firmly. Size is omitted from some rows. Given values are once, few, many or a class for expanded clones.

D: -
size: -
J: TRBJ2-3
V: TRBV4-2
DNA: TGTGCCAGCAGCCAAGACCCCAACCGGCGGGATACGCAGTATTTT
CDR3: CASSQDPNRRDTQYF

D: -
size: -
J: TRBJ2-3
V: TRBV28
DNA: TGTGCCAGCAGTTCGGGGGGCCCCACAGATACGCAGTATTTT
CDR3: CASSSGGPTDTQYF

D: -
size: -
J: TRBJ1-1
V: TRBV30
DNA: TGTGCCTGGAGTGAAGACTTGAACACTGAAGCTTTCTTT
CDR3: CAWSEDLNTEAFF

D: -
size: few
J: TRBJ1-2
V: TRBV28
DNA: TGTGCCAGCAGGGCTCGGGCAGGAGCTAACTATGGCTACACCTTC
CDR3: CASRARAGANYGYTF

D: -
size: -
J: TRBJ1-5
V: TRBV19
DNA: TGTGCCAGTAGTGCAGCGGGAAGGCAGCCCCAGCATTTT
CDR3: CASSAAGRQPQHF

D: -
size: few
J: TRBJ1-2
V: TRBV2
DNA: TGTGCCACTGGTGGGAGTACTAACTATGGCTACACCTTC
CDR3: CATGGSTNYGYTF

D: TRBD1
size: few
J: TRBJ2-7
V: TRBV25-1
DNA: TGTGCCAGCAGTGAACCGGGACAGGACCACTACGAGCAGTACTTC
CDR3: CASSEPGQDHYEQYF

D: -
size: -
J: TRBJ2-7
V: TRBV7-6
DNA: TGTGCCAGCAGCTCCCCTTACGGGAGCCGGGTGAGCTACGAGCAGTACTTC
CDR3: CASSSPYGSRVSYEQYF

D: -
size: -
J: TRBJ2-2
V: TRBV29-1
DNA: TGCAGCGTTGTGCAGGGGGGGCACGGGGAGCTGTTTTTT
CDR3: CSVVQGGHGELFF

D: -
size: -
J: TRBJ2-4
V: TRBV20-1
DNA: TGCAGTGCTAGAGAAGAAAACATTCAGTACTTC
CDR3: CSAREENIQYF

D: -
size: -
J: TRBJ2-5
V: TRBV28
DNA: TGTGCCAGCAGTCTCACAACTACCTTTGACACCGTCGGGCAGTACTTC
CDR3: CASSLTTTFDTVGQYF

D: -
size: -
J: TRBJ1-5
V: TRBV2
DNA: TGTGCCAGCAGGGAGGACAGTAGCAATCAGCCCCAGCATTTT
CDR3: CASREDSSNQPQHF

D: -
size: -
J: TRBJ2-7
V: TRBV7-8
DNA: TGTGCCAGCAGCTTAGTGGCTGTCGAGCAGTACTTC
CDR3: CASSLVAVEQYF

D: TRBD1
size: -
J: TRBJ1-1
V: TRBV13
DNA: TGTGCCAGCAGCGGTGGGACAGCCCGGTTGGAAGCTTTCTTT
CDR3: CASSGGTARLEAFF

D: -
size: -
J: TRBJ2-1
V: TRBV2
DNA: TGTGCCAGCACCGAACAAGGGAATGAGCAGTTCTTC
CDR3: CASTEQGNEQFF

D: TRBD1
size: many
J: TRBJ1-2
V: TRBV7-2
DNA: TGTGCCAGCAGCTCCCGACCGGGACAGGGGATCTATGGCTACACCTTC
CDR3: CASSSRPGQGIYGYTF

D: -
size: -
J: TRBJ2-1
V: TRBV6-5
DNA: TGTGCCAGCAGATCCCGCGCGGGGGCGAACAATGAGCAGTTCTTC
CDR3: CASRSRAGANNEQFF

D: -
size: once
J: TRBJ2-7
V: TRBV4-1
DNA: TGCGCCAGCAGCCGCGGCAGAGACCTAAGGTTCTTGGACGAGCAGTACTTC
CDR3: CASSRGRDLRFLDEQYF

D: -
size: -
J: TRBJ2-2
V: TRBV5-1
DNA: TGCGCCAGCACAGGCGCGGCGGCGAACACCGGGGAGCTGTTTTTT
CDR3: CASTGAAANTGELFF

D: -
size: few
J: TRBJ2-1
V: TRBV29-1
DNA: TGCAGCGGCACTACTAGGGGGACTTTAGAGCAGTTCTTC
CDR3: CSGTTRGTLEQFF

D: TRBD1
size: -
J: TRBJ2-5
V: TRBV30
DNA: TGTGCCTGGAGTCCCCCCAGAGGGGGCGTGGAGACCCAGTACTTC
CDR3: CAWSPPRGGVETQYF

D: -
size: -
J: TRBJ1-2
V: TRBV2
DNA: TGTGCCAGCAGTGAAGATAGGGGGAACTATGGCTACACCTTC
CDR3: CASSEDRGNYGYTF

D: -
size: few
J: TRBJ2-3
V: TRBV5-1
DNA: TGCGCCAGCAGCTTGGGAGGGGATACGCAGTATTTT
CDR3: CASSLGGDTQYF

D: -
size: -
J: TRBJ1-2
V: TRBV7-2
DNA: TGTGCCAGCAGCCCGGCCGGGGGCTATGGCTACACCTTC
CDR3: CASSPAGGYGYTF

D: -
size: once
J: TRBJ2-5
V: TRBV29-1
DNA: TGCAGCGCCACGGGCTCCGGGGTCCAAGAGACCCAGTACTTC
CDR3: CSATGSGVQETQYF

D: TRBD1
size: -
J: TRBJ1-1
V: TRBV5-6
DNA: TGTGCCAGCAGCTTGGTAGGAGGGACAGACGAAGCTTTCTTT
CDR3: CASSLVGGTDEAFF

D: -
size: once
J: TRBJ1-2
V: TRBV30
DNA: TGTGCCTGGAGTGTACCTGGCTTTTCGGATGGCTACACCTTC
CDR3: CAWSVPGFSDGYTF

D: -
size: -
J: TRBJ1-1
V: TRBV29-1
DNA: TGCAGCGTCGAACCGAAAACGAGAGCTGAAGCTTTCTTT
CDR3: CSVEPKTRAEAFF

D: TRBD2
size: -
J: TRBJ2-7
V: TRBV7-8
DNA: TGTGCCAGCAGCCTACGGGAGGGGAATCTTCAGTACTTC
CDR3: CASSLREGNLQYF

D: -
size: few
J: TRBJ2-5
V: TRBV4-2
DNA: TGTGCCAGCAGCCAAGATCCTCGGGCCCAAGAGACCCAGTACTTC
CDR3: CASSQDPRAQETQYF

D: -
size: many
J: TRBJ1-2
V: TRBV7-2
DNA: TGTGCCAGCAGCTTAGGTACAGCCACCTACGGCTACACCTTC
CDR3: CASSLGTATYGYTF

D: -
size: -
J: TRBJ2-1
V: TRBV28
DNA: TGTGCCAGCAGTCCCTATAATGAGCAGTTCTTC
CDR3: CASSPYNEQFF

D: -
size: -
J: TRBJ1-5
V: TRBV30
DNA: TGTGCCTGGAGTCTCTCCCGGGGACCGAGCAATCAGCCCCAGCATTTT
CDR3: CAWSLSRGPSNQPQHF

D: TRBD2
size: few
J: TRBJ2-1
V: TRBV10-3
DNA: TGTGCCATCAGGGGATCGAGCGGGGCCTACAATGAGCAGTTCTTC
CDR3: CAIRGSSGAYNEQFF

D: -
size: few
J: TRBJ2-7
V: TRBV30
DNA: TGTGCCTGGAGTGTCCCCGTCTCCTACGAGCAGTACTTC
CDR3: CAWSVPVSYEQYF

D: TRBD1
size: few
J: TRBJ2-3
V: TRBV15
DNA: TGTGCCACCAGCAGGGGGACAGTCCCAGATACGCAGTATTTT
CDR3: CATSRGTVPDTQYF

D: -
size: -
J: TRBJ1-1
V: TRBV29-1
DNA: TGCAGCGTTGAAGGGCTGAGAGTGAACACTGAAGCTTTCTTT
CDR3: CSVEGLRVNTEAFF

D: -
size: -
J: TRBJ1-2
V: TRBV20-1
DNA: TGCAGTGGGGAGATCGGCTATGGCTACACCTTC
CDR3: CSGEIGYGYTF